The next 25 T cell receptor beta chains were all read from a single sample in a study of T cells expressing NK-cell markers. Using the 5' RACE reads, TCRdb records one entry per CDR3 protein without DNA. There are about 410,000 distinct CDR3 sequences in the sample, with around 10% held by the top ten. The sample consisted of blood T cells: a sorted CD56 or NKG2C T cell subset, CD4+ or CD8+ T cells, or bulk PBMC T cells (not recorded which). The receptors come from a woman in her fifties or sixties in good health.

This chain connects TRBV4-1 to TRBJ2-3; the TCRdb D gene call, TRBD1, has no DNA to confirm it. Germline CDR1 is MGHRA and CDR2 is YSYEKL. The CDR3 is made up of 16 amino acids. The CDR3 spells CASSSRRGQGTDTQYF.

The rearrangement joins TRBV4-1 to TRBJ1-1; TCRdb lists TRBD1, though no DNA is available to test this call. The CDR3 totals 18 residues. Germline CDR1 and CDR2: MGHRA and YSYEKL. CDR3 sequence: CASSQRSIGGQMNTEAFF.

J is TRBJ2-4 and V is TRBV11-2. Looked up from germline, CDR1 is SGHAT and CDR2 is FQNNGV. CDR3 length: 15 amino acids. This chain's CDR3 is CASSLVTRRKNIQYF.

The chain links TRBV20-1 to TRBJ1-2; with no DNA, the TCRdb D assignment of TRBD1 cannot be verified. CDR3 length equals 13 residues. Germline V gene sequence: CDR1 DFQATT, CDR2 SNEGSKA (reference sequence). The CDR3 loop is CSARRQGGYGYTF.

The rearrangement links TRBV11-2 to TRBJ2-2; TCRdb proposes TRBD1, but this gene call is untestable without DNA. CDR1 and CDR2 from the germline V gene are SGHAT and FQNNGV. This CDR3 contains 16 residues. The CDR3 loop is CASSSHTPPNTGELFF.

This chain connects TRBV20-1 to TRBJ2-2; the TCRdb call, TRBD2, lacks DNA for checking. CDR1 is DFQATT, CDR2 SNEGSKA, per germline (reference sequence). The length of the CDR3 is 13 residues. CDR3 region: CSATAGSVGELFF.

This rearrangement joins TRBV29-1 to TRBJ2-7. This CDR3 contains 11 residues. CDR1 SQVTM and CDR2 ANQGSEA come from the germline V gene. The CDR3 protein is CSVHLGYEQYF.

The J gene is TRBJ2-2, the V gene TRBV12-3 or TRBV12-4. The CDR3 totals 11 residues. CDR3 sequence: CASSRPGELFF.

This CDR3 is CASSQVAGSGANVLTF. The rearrangement joins TRBV4-1 to TRBJ2-6. CDR3 length: 16 residues. Germline CDR1 and CDR2: MGHRA and YSYEKL.

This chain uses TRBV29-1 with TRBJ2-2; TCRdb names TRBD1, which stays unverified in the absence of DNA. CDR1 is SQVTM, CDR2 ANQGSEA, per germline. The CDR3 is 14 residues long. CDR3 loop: CSVLGQGHTGELFF.

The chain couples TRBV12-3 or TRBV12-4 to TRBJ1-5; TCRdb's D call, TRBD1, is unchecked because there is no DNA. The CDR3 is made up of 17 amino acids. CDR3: CASTSGTGVNGNQPQHF.

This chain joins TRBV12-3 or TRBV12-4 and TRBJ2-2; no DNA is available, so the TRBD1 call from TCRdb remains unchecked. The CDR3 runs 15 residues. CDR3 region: CASSPGQGFIGELFF.

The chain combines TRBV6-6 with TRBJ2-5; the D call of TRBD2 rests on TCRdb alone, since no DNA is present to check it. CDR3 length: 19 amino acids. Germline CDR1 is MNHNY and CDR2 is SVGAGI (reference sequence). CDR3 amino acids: CASSYSAPILAGGSETQYF.

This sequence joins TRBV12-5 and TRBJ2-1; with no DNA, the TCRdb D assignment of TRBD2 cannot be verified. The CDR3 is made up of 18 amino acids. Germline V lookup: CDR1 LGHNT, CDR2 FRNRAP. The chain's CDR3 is CASGQGWRATGAGNEQFF.

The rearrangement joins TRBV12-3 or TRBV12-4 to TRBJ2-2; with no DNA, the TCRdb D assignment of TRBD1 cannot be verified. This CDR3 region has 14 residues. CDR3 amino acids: CASSRQGEPGELFF.

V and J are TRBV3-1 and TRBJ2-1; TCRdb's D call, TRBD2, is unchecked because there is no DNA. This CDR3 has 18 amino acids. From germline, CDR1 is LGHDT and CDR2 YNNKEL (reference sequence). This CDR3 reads CASSPGLAGGPSYNEQFF.

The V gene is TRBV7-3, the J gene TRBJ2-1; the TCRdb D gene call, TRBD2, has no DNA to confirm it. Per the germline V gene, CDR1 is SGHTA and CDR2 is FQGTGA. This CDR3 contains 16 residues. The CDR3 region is CASSLRPGLGWNEQFF. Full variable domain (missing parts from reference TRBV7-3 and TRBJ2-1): GAGVSQTPSNKVTEKGKYVELRCDPISGHTALYWYRQSLGQGPEFLIYFQGTGAADDSGLPNDRFFAVRPEGSVSTLKIQRTERGDSAVYLCASSLRPGLGWNEQFFGPGTRLTVL.

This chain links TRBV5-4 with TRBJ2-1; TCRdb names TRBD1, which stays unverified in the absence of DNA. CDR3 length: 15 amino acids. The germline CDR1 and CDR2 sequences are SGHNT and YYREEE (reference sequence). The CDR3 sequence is CASSTPTTEYNEQFF.

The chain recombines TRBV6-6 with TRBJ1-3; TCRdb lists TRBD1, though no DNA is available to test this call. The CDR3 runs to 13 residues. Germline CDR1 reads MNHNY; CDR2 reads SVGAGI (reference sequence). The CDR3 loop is CASSYLRANTIYF.

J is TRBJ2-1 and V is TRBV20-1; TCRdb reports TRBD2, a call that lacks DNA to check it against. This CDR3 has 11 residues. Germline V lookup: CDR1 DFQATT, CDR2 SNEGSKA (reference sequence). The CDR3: CSATTSAEQFF.

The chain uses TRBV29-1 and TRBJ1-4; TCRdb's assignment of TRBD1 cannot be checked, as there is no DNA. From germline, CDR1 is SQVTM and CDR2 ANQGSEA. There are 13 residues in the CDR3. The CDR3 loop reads CSVQQGAQGKLFF.

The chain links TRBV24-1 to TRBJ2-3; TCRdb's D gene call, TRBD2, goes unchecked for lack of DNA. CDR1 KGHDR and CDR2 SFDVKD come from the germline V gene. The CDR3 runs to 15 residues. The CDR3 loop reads CATSDLTSMSDTQYF.

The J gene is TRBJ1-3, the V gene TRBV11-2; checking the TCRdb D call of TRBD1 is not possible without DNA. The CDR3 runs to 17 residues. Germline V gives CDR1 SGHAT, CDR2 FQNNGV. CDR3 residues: CASSFRGVRESGNTIYF. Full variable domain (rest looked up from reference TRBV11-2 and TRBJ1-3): EAGVAQSPRYKIIEKRQSVAFWCNPISGHATLYWYQQILGQGPKLLIQFQNNGVVDDSQLPKDRFSAERLKGVDSTLKIQPAKLEDSAVYLCASSFRGVRESGNTIYFGEGSWLTVV.

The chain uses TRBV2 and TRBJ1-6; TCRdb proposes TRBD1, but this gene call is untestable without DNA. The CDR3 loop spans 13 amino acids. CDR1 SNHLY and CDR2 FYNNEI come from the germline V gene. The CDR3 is CASRDTRGSPLHF.

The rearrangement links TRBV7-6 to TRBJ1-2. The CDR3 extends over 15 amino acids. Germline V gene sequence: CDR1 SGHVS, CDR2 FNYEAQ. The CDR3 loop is CASSPGLGVGYGYTF.